The clone carrying this T cell receptor beta chain is medium-sized by share. Its antigen is not known. The read finishes 3 residues shy of the CDR3 end, and the germline J gene is used to complete it. Control and CVID samples contributed equal amounts of genomic DNA. Assay used: immunoSEQ multiplex PCR; TCRdb lists only in-frame clones, some missing. The sample holds around 21,000 clones, and no clone turns up only once. The CDR3 loop spans 15 amino acids. Germline values: CDR1 ENHRY, CDR2 SYGVKD. The ends lost 2 bases at V and 2 bases at J; junction bases unmatched: 3. These data belong to a study of T cell clonality in common variable immunodeficiency. Study outcomes and limitations: In common variable immunodeficiency, TCR beta chains reportedly carried fewer deletions and N-nucleotide insertions.

The rearrangement joins TRBV10-3 to TRBJ1-1; TRBD1 aligns across 9 bases. The sequencing sample was made of peripheral blood mononuclear cells. The source is a human donor with common variable immunodeficiency. CDR3: CAISENRGRNTEAFF. CDR3 DNA, as far as it was read: TGTGCCATCAGTGAGAACAGGGGGCGAAACACTGAA.